This TCR beta chain was recovered during a study of blood T cell repertoires in COVID-19 (dated by TCRdb to the early 2020s). At the level of the whole study: Samples covering the acute and convalescent phases of COVID-19 were provided by collaborators in the United States, Italy and Spain. Deeply sampled blood TCRbeta repertoires from subjects exposed to, actively infected with, or recovered from COVID-19 were included in the dataset. The repertoires were released in a freely available public database meant as a resource for research on the immune response to SARS-CoV-2. Samples came from the ongoing ImmuneRACE study (first 160 participants) plus 1,254 subjects from 6 global collaborators. HLA class I and class II types, where available, came from metadata supplied by the sample provider rather than from assay-based typing. The prospective study material was composed of cDNA or gDNA derived from T cells, B-cell-depleted T cells, or PBMCs. A de-identified subject ID, COVID-19 status, age in years and sex were almost always included in the sample metadata. Points the paper makes about the study in general: The amount of clinical and demographic metadata varied by source and participant and was provided uncurated.

Whole blood was collected in K2EDTA tubes by collaborating institutions according to the institutions' own protocols. Collaborator samples were shipped for TCRbeta analysis as frozen whole blood, isolated PBMCs, or DNA extracted from either sample type. CDR1 and CDR2, per the germline V gene, are LGHNA and YSLEER. V is clipped by 0 bases and J by 3 bases, and the sequence between their germline boundaries is 11 bases long. Including cysteine and phenylalanine, the CDR3 has 15 amino acids. Only the CDR3 part of the read is kept: 45 bases, read in frame from the first base. TCRbeta CDR3 regions were amplified from genomic DNA using the immunoSEQ Assay, a bias-controlled multiplex PCR. As for the original processing: Within the assay, amplification of reference gene primers was used to estimate how many nucleated cells each sample contained. Sequence reads were collapsed and filtered to measure the absolute abundance of every unique TCRbeta CDR3 rearrangement. Productive Simpson clonality was computed per sample as the square root of Simpson's diversity index over productive rearrangements. TCRdb obtained this table from immuneACCESS and retained in-frame rearrangements with V and J assigned. These tables miss some clones; where compared with another copy, unresolved V genes account for less than half of the shortfall, and the remainder is unexplained. That table is the source of V, J and clone size, and D and trimming were worked out from the DNA. The sample has tens of thousands of clones on record, approximately 86% of them singletons. Clones ranked in the top ten supply approximately 7.2% of the sample.

For this clone: No antigen is known for it. Per-base qualities were not stored, and no clone one base away is much larger.

The TCR originated in a man aged 60 to 69 with acute or convalescent COVID-19. The V and J segments used are TRBV4-3 and TRBJ2-5; TRBD2 could be the D gene, as 5 bases match. Material for sequencing was peripheral blood. At the DNA level, the sequence is TGCGCCAGCAGCCAAGATTGGGGAGTAGAAGAGACCCAGTACTTC. Its product reads: CASSQDWGVEETQYF.